These T cell receptor beta chains were read from a single sample in a study of high-grade serous ovarian cancer treatment subgroups. Sequenced by immunoSEQ multiplex PCR; TCRdb stores in-frame clones only, minus some. The table has roughly 29,000 clones, around 84% seen once. Sequenced material: tumor tissue. Receptors originate from a human donor with high-grade serous ovarian cancer. CDR3s include the opening cysteine and the closing phenylalanine or tryptophan. A D gene is named only where the DNA matches it firmly. Clone size is given for some rows only: seen once, a few or many times, or a class if the clone is expanded.

size	D	J	V	CDR3	DNA
-	-	TRBJ1-1	TRBV6-6	CASSYGANLNTEAFF	TGTGCCAGCAGTTACGGGGCGAACCTGAACACTGAAGCTTTCTTT
few	-	TRBJ1-5	TRBV27	CASSLREGTQPQHF	TGTGCCAGCAGTTTGAGGGAGGGGACCCAGCCCCAGCATTTT
once	TRBD2	TRBJ2-2	TRBV2	CASSVPTSGATGELFF	TGTGCCAGCAGTGTACCGACTAGCGGGGCCACCGGGGAGCTGTTTTTT
-	-	TRBJ1-5	TRBV21-1	CASSKSHGAETDSNQPQHF	TGTGCCAGCAGCAAATCCCATGGGGCGGAAACCGATAGCAATCAGCCCCAGCATTTT
-	-	TRBJ2-7	TRBV30	CAWRTGTASYEQYF	TGTGCCTGGAGGACCGGGACCGCTTCCTACGAGCAGTACTTC
-	TRBD1	TRBJ1-2	TRBV9	CASSAGTDFNYGYTF	TGTGCCAGCAGCGCGGGGACAGACTTTAACTATGGCTACACCTTC
-	TRBD1	TRBJ1-4	TRBV2	CASSARGRDEKLFF	TGTGCCAGCAGCGCGAGGGGGCGCGATGAAAAACTGTTTTTT
-	-	TRBJ2-6	TRBV12-2	CASRTPISTQSRANVLTF	TGTGCAAGTCGCACGCCGATCTCCACACAAAGTCGGGCCAACGTCCTGACTTTC
-	-	TRBJ2-3	TRBV9	CASSPGQYPDTQYF	TGTGCCAGCAGCCCCGGACAGTACCCAGATACGCAGTATTTT
-	TRBD1	TRBJ2-5	TRBV13	CASSPPTGREQYF	TGTGCCAGCAGCCCCCCGACAGGGCGAGAGCAGTACTTC
once	TRBD2	TRBJ2-3	TRBV14	CASSQALLSSGRTDTQYF	TGTGCCAGCAGCCAAGCCCTCTTATCTAGCGGGAGAACAGATACGCAGTATTTT
-	-	TRBJ2-6	TRBV14	CASSSLCNRQSRANVLTF	TGTGCCAGCAGCTCCCTTTGTAATCGACAAAGTCGGGCCAACGTCCTGACTTTC
-	-	TRBJ2-1	TRBV9	CASSVLTGVGNEQFF	TGTGCCAGCAGCGTCCTAACTGGGGTCGGGAATGAGCAGTTCTTC
-	-	TRBJ2-2	TRBV4-1	CASSRETPNTGELFF	TGCGCCAGCAGCCGGGAGACCCCGAACACCGGGGAGCTGTTTTTT
-	TRBD1	TRBJ1-1	TRBV5-5	CASSPIHRGGNTEAFF	TGTGCCAGCAGCCCAATACACAGGGGAGGGAACACTGAAGCTTTCTTT
-	TRBD1	TRBJ2-7	TRBV4-2	CASSQQGALTYEQYF	TGTGCCAGCAGCCAACAGGGGGCCCTCACATACGAGCAGTACTTC
-	TRBD1	TRBJ1-5	TRBV6-1	CASRDRAQPQHF	TGTGCCAGCAGGGACAGGGCCCAGCCCCAGCATTTT